Sequencing of this TCR beta chain was carried out in a study of shared T cell receptors in the human thymus. Clones were sequenced by immunoSEQ multiplex PCR, and TCRdb holds only the in-frame ones, with some missing. The table has hundreds of thousands of clones, 80% to 90% seen once. The same sample was also studied in work on human thymus T cells. That report notes: Resections from corrective heart surgery supplied the thymus tissue.

This TCR was recovered from a girl younger than two with a congenital heart defect. Sequencing input: thymocytes.

The DNA of the CDR3 is TGTGCCAGCAGTTTAAGCTGGACTAGCCTATACAATGAGCAGTTCTTC. It codes for CASSLSWTSLYNEQFF. The chain combines TRBV27 with TRBJ2-1, with TRBD2 matching over 8 bases. CDR3 length equals 16 residues. The V segment lost 2 bases and the J segment 4 bases; nucleotides outside the gene matches: 7. Germline CDR1 and CDR2: MNHEY and SMNVEV (reference sequence).